The clone carrying this T cell receptor beta chain was observed at least ten times. What it binds is unknown. These data belong to a study of T cells in Graves' hyperthyroidism and ophthalmopathy. The junction had 4 bases not matched to a gene; V was cut back by 0 bases and J by 7 bases. The length of the CDR3 is 15 residues. Germline V CDR1 and CDR2: SEHNR, FQNEAQ (reference sequence). The TCR beta CDR3 regions underwent amplification using RNA transcripts as the source. HTBI primers were used for first-round RT-PCR of the TCR CDR3. In TCRdb, the multiplex PCR reads were re-called with MiXCR into one record per CDR3 protein. The profile shows a few hundred thousand distinct CDR3 sequences, less than 20% of them singletons. Points from the study as a whole: Blood also showed most of the thyroid clonotypes that were expanded above 0.001.

Patients affected by ophthalmopathy presented a Clinical Activity Score of at least 3, a NOSPECS grade of at least 4, and disease duration below 3 months. Uncontrolled infection, other autoimmune disease, pregnancy or lactation barred patients from enrollment. Fresh peripheral blood, around 9.3 ml, was the source of the PBMCs. The chain has TRBV7-9 and TRBJ2-4; 9 positions match TRBD1. This receptor was identified in a man younger than 30 with Graves' ophthalmopathy. The sample taken for sequencing was blood. Here the CDR3 reads CASSLARTGVNIQYF. CDR3 DNA sequence: TGTGCCAGCAGCTTAGCGAGGACAGGGGTGAACATTCAGTACTTC.